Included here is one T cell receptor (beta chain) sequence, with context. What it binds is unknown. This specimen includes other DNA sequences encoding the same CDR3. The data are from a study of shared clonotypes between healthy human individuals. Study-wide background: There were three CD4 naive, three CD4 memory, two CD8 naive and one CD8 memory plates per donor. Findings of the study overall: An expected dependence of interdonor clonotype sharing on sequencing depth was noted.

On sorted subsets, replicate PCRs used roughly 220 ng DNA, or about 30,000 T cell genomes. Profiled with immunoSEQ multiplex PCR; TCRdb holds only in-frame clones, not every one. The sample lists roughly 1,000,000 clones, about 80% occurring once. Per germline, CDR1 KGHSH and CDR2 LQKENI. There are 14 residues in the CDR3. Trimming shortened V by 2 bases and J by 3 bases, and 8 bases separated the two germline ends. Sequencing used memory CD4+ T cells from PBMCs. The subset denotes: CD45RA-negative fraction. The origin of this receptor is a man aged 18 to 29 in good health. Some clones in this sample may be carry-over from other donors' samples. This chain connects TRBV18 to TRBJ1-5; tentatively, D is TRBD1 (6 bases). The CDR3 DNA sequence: TGTGCCAGCTCACCAGGGGGGCTCAATCAGCCCCAGCATTTT. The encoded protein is CASSPGGLNQPQHF.